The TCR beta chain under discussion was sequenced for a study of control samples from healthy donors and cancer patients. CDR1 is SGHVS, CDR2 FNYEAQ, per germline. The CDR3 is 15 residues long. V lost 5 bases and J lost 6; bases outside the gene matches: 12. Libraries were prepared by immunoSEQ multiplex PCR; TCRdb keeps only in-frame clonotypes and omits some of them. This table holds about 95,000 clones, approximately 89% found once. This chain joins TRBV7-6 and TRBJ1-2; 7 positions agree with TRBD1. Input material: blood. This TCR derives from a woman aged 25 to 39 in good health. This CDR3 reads CASSPRSTGADGYTF. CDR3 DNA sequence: TGTGCCAGCAGCCCTCGGAGCACAGGGGCGGATGGCTACACCTTC.